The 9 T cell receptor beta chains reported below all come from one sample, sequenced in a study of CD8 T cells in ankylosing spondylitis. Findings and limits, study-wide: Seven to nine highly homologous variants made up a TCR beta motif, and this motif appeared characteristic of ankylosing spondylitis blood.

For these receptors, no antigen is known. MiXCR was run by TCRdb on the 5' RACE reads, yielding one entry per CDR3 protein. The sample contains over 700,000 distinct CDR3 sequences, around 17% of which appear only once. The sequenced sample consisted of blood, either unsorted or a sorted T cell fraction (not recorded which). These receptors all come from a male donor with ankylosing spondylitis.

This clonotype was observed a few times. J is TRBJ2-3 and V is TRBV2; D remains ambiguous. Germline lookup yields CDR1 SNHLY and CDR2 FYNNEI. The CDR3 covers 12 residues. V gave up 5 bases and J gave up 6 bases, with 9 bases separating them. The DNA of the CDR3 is TGTGCCAGCAGTAGGCATGAGGATACGCAGTATTTT. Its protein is CASSRHEDTQYF.

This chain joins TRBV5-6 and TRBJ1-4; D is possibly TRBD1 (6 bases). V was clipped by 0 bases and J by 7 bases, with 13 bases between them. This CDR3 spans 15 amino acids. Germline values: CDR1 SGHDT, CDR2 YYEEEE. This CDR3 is CASSLGTGTFEKLFF. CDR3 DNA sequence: TGTGCCAGCAGCTTGGGCACCGGGACATTTGAAAAACTGTTTTTT.

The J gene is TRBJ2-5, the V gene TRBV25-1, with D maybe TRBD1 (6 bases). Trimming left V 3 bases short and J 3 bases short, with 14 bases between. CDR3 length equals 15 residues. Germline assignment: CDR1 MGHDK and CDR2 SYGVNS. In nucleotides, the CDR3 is TGTGCCAGCAGTGACCCACGGACAGCGGAAGAGACCCAGTACTTC. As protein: CASSDPRTAEETQYF.

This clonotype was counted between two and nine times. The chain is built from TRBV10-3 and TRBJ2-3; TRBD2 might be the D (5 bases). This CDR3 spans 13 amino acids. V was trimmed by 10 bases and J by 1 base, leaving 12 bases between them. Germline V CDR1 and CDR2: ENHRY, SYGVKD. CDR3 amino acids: CATTGVGTDTQYF. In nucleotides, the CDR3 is TGTGCCACCACCGGGGTTGGCACAGATACGCAGTATTTT.

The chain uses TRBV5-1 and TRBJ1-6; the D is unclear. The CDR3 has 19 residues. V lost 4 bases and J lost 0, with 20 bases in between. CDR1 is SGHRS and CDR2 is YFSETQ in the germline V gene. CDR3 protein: CASSPRYQAASSYNSPLHF. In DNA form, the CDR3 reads TGCGCCAGCAGCCCCCGGTACCAGGCCGCCAGCTCCTATAATTCACCCCTCCACTTT.

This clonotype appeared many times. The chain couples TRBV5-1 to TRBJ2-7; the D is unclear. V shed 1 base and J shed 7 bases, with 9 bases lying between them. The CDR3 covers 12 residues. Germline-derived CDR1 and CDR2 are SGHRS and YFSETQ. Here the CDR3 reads CASSLPDGEQYF. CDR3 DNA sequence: TGCGCCAGCAGCTTGCCGGATGGGGAGCAGTACTTC.

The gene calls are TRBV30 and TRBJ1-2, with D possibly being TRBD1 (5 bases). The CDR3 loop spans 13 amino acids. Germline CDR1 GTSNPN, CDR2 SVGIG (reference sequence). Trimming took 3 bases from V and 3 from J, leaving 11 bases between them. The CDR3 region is CAWSRREDYGYTF. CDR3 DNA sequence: TGTGCCTGGAGCCGCAGGGAGGACTATGGCTACACCTTC.

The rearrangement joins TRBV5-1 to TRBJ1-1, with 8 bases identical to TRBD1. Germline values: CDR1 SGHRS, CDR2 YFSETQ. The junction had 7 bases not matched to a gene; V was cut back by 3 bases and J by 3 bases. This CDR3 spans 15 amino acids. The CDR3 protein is CASSYGQGPYTEAFF. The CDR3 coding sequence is TGCGCCAGCAGCTACGGACAGGGTCCCTACACTGAAGCTTTCTTT.

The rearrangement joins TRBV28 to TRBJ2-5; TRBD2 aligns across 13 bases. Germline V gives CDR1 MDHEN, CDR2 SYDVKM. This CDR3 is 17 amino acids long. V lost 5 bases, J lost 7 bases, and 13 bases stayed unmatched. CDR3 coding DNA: TGTGCCAGCAGTCCCTACGGACTAGCGGGAGCCCACGGGACCCAGTACTTC. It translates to CASSPYGLAGAHGTQYF.